The clone carrying this T cell receptor beta chain was detected a few times. No antigen is known for it. With RNA at 10%, 30% or 50%, naive CD8 libraries came from approximately 20,000 to 1,000,000 sorted cells. Bulk TCR libraries used previously described methods and listed TCR primers. From the PCR reads, TCRdb called clonotypes with MiXCR, one entry per CDR3 protein. The sample comprises 460,000 or so distinct CDR3 sequences, over 20% of which are singletons, and around 0.84% rests with the top ten. These data come from a study of molecular identifiers for immune sequencing clone quantification. The study, taken as a whole, reports: Detection of one spiked Jurkat cell's TCR RNA reportedly worked in about a million naive cells.

This CDR3 is built from 13 residues. Trimming removed 6 bases from V and 3 bases from J, with 11 bases in between. Germline assignment: CDR1 MNHEY and CDR2 SMNVEV (reference sequence). The sample comprised naive CD8+ T cells from blood, with Jurkat cell RNA spiked in. Specified subset: FACS-sorted CD8+CD4-CCR7+CD45RA+ naive T cells. V and J are TRBV27 and TRBJ1-1, with D tentatively TRBD1 (5 bases). The TCR originated in a human donor in good health. Some libraries in this study had Jurkat cell RNA spiked in. The CDR3 DNA reads TGTGCCAGCAGCTGGGGCCGGGACACTGAAGCTTTCTTT. This encodes CASSWGRDTEAFF.